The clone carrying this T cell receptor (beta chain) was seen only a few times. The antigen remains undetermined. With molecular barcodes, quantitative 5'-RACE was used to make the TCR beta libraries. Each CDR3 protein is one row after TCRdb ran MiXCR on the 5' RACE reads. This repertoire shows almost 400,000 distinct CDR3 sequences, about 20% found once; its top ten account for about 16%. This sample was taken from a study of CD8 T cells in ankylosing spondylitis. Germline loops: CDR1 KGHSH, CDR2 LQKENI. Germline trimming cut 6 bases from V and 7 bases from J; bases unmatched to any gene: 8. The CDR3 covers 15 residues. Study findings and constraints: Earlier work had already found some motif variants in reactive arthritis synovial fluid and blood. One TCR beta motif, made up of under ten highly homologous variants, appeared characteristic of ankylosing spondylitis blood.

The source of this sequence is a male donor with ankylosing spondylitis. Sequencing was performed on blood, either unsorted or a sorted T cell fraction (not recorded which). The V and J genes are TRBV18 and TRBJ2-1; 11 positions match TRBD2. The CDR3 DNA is TGTGCCAGCTCCCTAGGGACTAGCGGAGCGAATGAGCAGTTCTTC. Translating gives CASSLGTSGANEQFF.